A single sample is the source of the 28 T cell receptor beta chains below, sequenced in a study of CD8 T cells in Susac syndrome. RNA, at roughly 0.5 to 1 ug, was reverse transcribed with random hexamers. TCRdb called the immunoSEQ multiplex PCR reads again in MiXCR, with one record for every CDR3 protein. The sample contains approximately 150,000 distinct CDR3 sequences, around 95% of which appear only once. The material sequenced was CD4+ T cells from PBMCs. All receptors come from a human donor with Susac syndrome.

This sequence joins TRBV4-1 and TRBJ2-1; 10 bases fit TRBD1. The germline V gene encodes CDR1 MGHRA and CDR2 YSYEKL. CDR3 length equals 15 residues. J lost 6 bases, V lost 2 bases, and 4 bases had no gene match. CDR3 DNA: TGCGCCAGCAGCCAACCGACAGGGGGCATCAATGAGCAGTTCTTC. It codes for CASSQPTGGINEQFF.

The gene calls are TRBV6-5 and TRBJ2-3; 8 bases map to TRBD1. This CDR3 is 17 amino acids long. J gave up 2 bases and V 4 bases, and 11 bases lay outside the gene matches. Per the germline V gene, CDR1 is MNHEY and CDR2 is SVGAGI. This chain's CDR3 is CASSSDLTGGNTDTQYF. The DNA for the CDR3 is TGTGCCAGCAGTTCCGACTTAACAGGGGGAAACACAGATACGCAGTATTTT.

This clonotype was seen once. The chain links TRBV20-1 to TRBJ1-1; D might be TRBD1 (6 bases). The CDR3 totals 15 residues. Germline V gives CDR1 DFQATT, CDR2 SNEGSKA (reference sequence). V lost 0 bases to trimming and J lost 2 bases, with 13 bases between them. The CDR3 here is CSARDPRDTNTEAFF. For the CDR3, the DNA is TGCAGTGCTAGAGACCCCAGGGACACCAACACTGAAGCTTTCTTT.

The chain carries TRBV5-1 and TRBJ1-2; 11 bases are a match to TRBD1. V was pared by 4 bases and J by 4 bases, with 3 bases of the junction left unmatched. There are 14 residues in the CDR3. The germline V gene has CDR1 SGHRS and CDR2 YFSETQ. The CDR3 DNA sequence: TGCGCCAGCAGCAACGGACAGGGGGCCTATGGCTACACCTTC. Amino acid sequence: CASSNGQGAYGYTF. Full variable domain (rest looked up from reference TRBV5-1 and TRBJ1-2): KAGVTQTPRYLIKTRGQQVTLSCSPISGHRSVSWYQQTPGQGLQFLFEYFSETQRNKGNFPGRFSGRQFSNSRSEMNVSTLELGDSALYLCASSNGQGAYGYTFGSGTRLTVV.

The chain joins TRBV28 to TRBJ1-5; possibly TRBD1 for D (6 bases). The CDR3 sequence is 12 residues long. The germline gives CDR1 MDHEN, CDR2 SYDVKM. CDR3 amino acids: CAGGNSNQPQHF. In DNA form, the CDR3 reads TGTGCAGGGGGGAATAGCAATCAGCCCCAGCATTTT.

V gene TRBV3-1 combines with J gene TRBJ1-2; TRBD1 matches at 9 bases. The CDR3 runs 16 residues. After removal of 1 base from V and 4 bases from J, the junction contained 7 bases not matched to a gene. Looked up from germline, CDR1 is LGHDT and CDR2 is YNNKEL (reference sequence). The CDR3 is CASSQAGTGFGYGYTF. In nucleotides, the CDR3 is TGTGCCAGCAGCCAAGCCGGGACAGGGTTCGGCTATGGCTACACCTTC. The full variable domain, its missing parts supplied by reference TRBV3-1 and TRBJ1-2, is DTAVSQTPKYLVTQMGNDKSIKCEQNLGHDTMYWYKQDSKKFLKIMFSYNNKELIINETVPNRFSPKSPDKAHLNLHINSLELGDSAVYFCASSQAGTGFGYGYTFGSGTRLTVV.

The chain has TRBV15 and TRBJ2-5; D perhaps matches TRBD2 (5 bases). Germline V gene data show CDR1 as LNHNV and CDR2 as YYDKDF (reference sequence). V shed 2 bases and J shed 2 bases, with 9 bases lying between them. The CDR3 totals 14 residues. CDR3 residues: CATSRPGVQETQYF. CDR3 DNA: TGTGCCACCAGCAGACCCGGGGTGCAAGAGACCCAGTACTTC.

In DNA, the CDR3 is TGTGCCAGCAGCTTAAACAGGGTGGAAACCTACGAGCAGTACTTC. Translated: CASSLNRVETYEQYF. The chain couples TRBV11-2 to TRBJ2-7, with D possibly TRBD1 on 6 matching bases. This CDR3 has 15 amino acids. Deletions cut 2 bases from V and 2 bases from J, with 13 bases between. Germline V lookup: CDR1 SGHAT, CDR2 FQNNGV.

The chain employs TRBV2 and TRBJ1-5, with D uncertain. Per the germline V gene, CDR1 is SNHLY and CDR2 is FYNNEI. Deletions cut 2 bases from V and 7 bases from J, with 9 bases between. The CDR3 totals 13 residues. CDR3 protein: CASSESGEQPQHF. Written as DNA, the CDR3 is TGTGCCAGCAGTGAAAGTGGGGAGCAGCCCCAGCATTTT.

The chain combines TRBV6-6 with TRBJ2-7, with 8 bases identical to TRBD1. CDR3 length equals 13 residues. V trimming: 6 bases; J trimming: 6 bases; junction bases outside the gene matches: 7. Germline-derived CDR1 and CDR2 are MNHNY and SVGAGI (reference sequence). CDR3 residues: CASSAGTGREQYF. Here the CDR3 DNA reads TGTGCCAGCAGCGCGGGGACAGGACGCGAGCAGTACTTC.

In its sample, this clonotype was seen once. The J gene is TRBJ2-1, the V gene TRBV2; maybe TRBD1 (5 bases). CDR3 length equals 15 residues. Looked up from germline, CDR1 is SNHLY and CDR2 is FYNNEI. V dropped 6 bases and J dropped 2 bases, with 14 bases sitting between them. CDR3 nucleotides: TGTGCCAGCAGCGACATACAGGACACCTACAATGAGCAGTTCTTC. Protein product: CASSDIQDTYNEQFF. Full variable domain (missing parts from reference TRBV2 and TRBJ2-1): EPEVTQTPSHQVTQMGQEVILRCVPISNHLYFYWYRQILGQKVEFLVSFYNNEISEKSEIFDDQFSVERPDGSNFTLKIRSTKLEDSAMYFCASSDIQDTYNEQFFGPGTRLTVL.

The chain couples TRBV2 to TRBJ2-7, with D perhaps assigned TRBD1 or TRBD2 (5 bases each). The CDR3 spans 15 residues. With 4 bases removed from V and 0 bases from J, the gap between germline ends came to 13 bases. CDR1 SNHLY and CDR2 FYNNEI come from the germline V gene. CDR3 sequence reads: CASSAMGRTSYEQYF. Written as DNA, the CDR3 is TGTGCCAGCAGTGCGATGGGACGGACCTCCTACGAGCAGTACTTC.

The chain joins TRBV6-5 to TRBJ1-2; unclear D gene. The CDR3 extends over 13 amino acids. Germline CDR1 reads MNHEY; CDR2 reads SVGAGI. Trimming cost V 2 bases and J 4 bases, with 8 bases left between them. CDR3 protein: CASSYVATYGYTF. The CDR3 region has the DNA TGTGCCAGCAGTTACGTGGCCACCTATGGCTACACCTTC.

This clonotype was counted a single time. The chain employs TRBV3-1 and TRBJ2-5; tentatively, D is TRBD2 (6 bases). The CDR3 loop spans 14 amino acids. Trimming took off 3 bases at V and 3 bases at J, with 11 bases between the two ends. Germline V gene lookup returns CDR1 LGHDT and CDR2 YNNKEL (reference sequence). Here the CDR3 reads CASSQTSGKETQYF. CDR3 DNA: TGTGCCAGCAGCCAGACTAGTGGGAAAGAGACCCAGTACTTC.

This chain joins TRBV20-1 and TRBJ2-7; TRBD2 matches at 10 bases. Germline V CDR1 and CDR2: DFQATT, SNEGSKA (reference sequence). V lost 3 bases and J lost 2; bases outside the gene matches: 4. This CDR3 region has 14 residues. CDR3 sequence reads: CSASTLAGTYEQYF. The CDR3 coding sequence is TGCAGTGCTAGCACACTAGCGGGGACCTACGAGCAGTACTTC.

The chain links TRBV18 to TRBJ1-1, with no clear D. Germline-derived CDR1 and CDR2 are KGHSH and LQKENI. The CDR3 has 12 residues. With 6 bases removed from V and 8 bases from J, the gap between germline ends came to 13 bases. The CDR3 coding sequence is TGTGCCAGCTCTCGACAAGGACGAGAAGCTTTCTTT. Translation gives CASSRQGREAFF.

The J gene is TRBJ1-1, the V gene TRBV5-1; 8 nucleotides align to TRBD1. This CDR3 is built from 16 residues. CDR1 and CDR2 from the germline V gene are SGHRS and YFSETQ. V gave up 4 bases and J gave up 6 bases; unmatched junction bases: 14. The CDR3 bases are TGCGCCAGCAGCCGTGACAGGGGTGACGGGAGCGCTGAAGCTTTCTTT. As protein: CASSRDRGDGSAEAFF.

The V and J genes are TRBV29-1 and TRBJ2-7, with 10 bases identical to TRBD1. The V gene's germline CDR1 is SQVTM and CDR2 ANQGSEA. CDR3 size: 14 residues. The V and J ends lost 2 bases and 3 bases, in that order; junction bases with no gene match: 4. DNA for the CDR3: TGCAGCGTTGAATACCGGGACAGGGGCTACGAGCAGTACTTC. Its translation is CSVEYRDRGYEQYF.

The rearrangement joins TRBV25-1 to TRBJ2-7, with D possibly being TRBD1 or TRBD2 (5 bases each). The CDR3 loop spans 13 amino acids. Germline V gives CDR1 MGHDK, CDR2 SYGVNS. V was shortened by 8 bases and J by 3 bases, with 14 bases between the two germline ends. The CDR3 loop reads CASAGTTRYEQYF. The CDR3 nucleotides are TGTGCCAGCGCCGGGACCACCCGCTACGAGCAGTACTTC.

The genes are TRBV3-1 and TRBJ2-1; no firm D call. From germline, CDR1 is LGHDT and CDR2 YNNKEL (reference sequence). V shed 0 bases and J shed 9 bases, with 12 bases lying between them. The CDR3 is 14 residues long. The chain's CDR3 is CASSQEAGASEQFF. CDR3 nucleotides: TGTGCCAGCAGCCAAGAGGCCGGTGCGAGTGAGCAGTTCTTC.

The rearrangement uses TRBV7-9 and TRBJ2-1; 7 nucleotides align to TRBD1. Germline V gene sequence: CDR1 SEHNR, CDR2 FQNEAQ (reference sequence). The CDR3 spans 14 residues. Losses at the gene ends were 6 bases for V and 8 bases for J; bases not matched to a gene: 10. In nucleotides, the CDR3 is TGTGCCAGCAGACGACAGGGTAATAGCGATGAGCAGTTCTTC. It specifies CASRRQGNSDEQFF.

This chain joins TRBV4-1 and TRBJ2-1; 15 bases match TRBD2. The CDR3 extends over 16 amino acids. Germline trimming cut 1 base from V and 7 bases from J; bases unmatched to any gene: 2. Germline V gene lookup returns CDR1 MGHRA and CDR2 YSYEKL. The CDR3 spells CASSQGGTSGRNEQFF. CDR3 in DNA: TGCGCCAGCAGCCAAGGAGGGACTAGCGGGAGGAATGAGCAGTTCTTC.

The chain employs TRBV4-1 and TRBJ2-1, with TRBD2 matching 8 bases. The CDR3 loop spans 15 amino acids. Germline assignment: CDR1 MGHRA and CDR2 YSYEKL. J gave up 8 bases and V 6 bases, and 12 bases lay outside the gene matches. The CDR3 nucleotides read TGCGCCAGCAGGACCCGAGCGGGAGTTGCCCATGAGCAGTTCTTC. Its protein is CASRTRAGVAHEQFF.

The chain uses TRBV18 and TRBJ1-5; D is perhaps TRBD1 (5 bases). The CDR3 consists of 15 residues. CDR1 is KGHSH and CDR2 is LQKENI in the germline V gene. Trimming stripped 6 bases from V and 0 bases from J, with 12 bases between. The CDR3 loop is CASSPRQSSNQPQHF. CDR3 sequence (DNA): TGTGCCAGCTCCCCAAGACAGAGTAGCAATCAGCCCCAGCATTTT.

J is TRBJ2-1 and V is TRBV20-1; 11 nucleotides agree with TRBD2. Trimming removed 4 bases from V and 4 bases from J; junction bases left unmatched: 3. The germline CDR1 and CDR2 sequences are DFQATT and SNEGSKA (reference sequence). The CDR3 is 14 residues long. The CDR3 loop is CSATTSGSYNEQFF. The DNA of the CDR3 is TGCAGTGCTACCACTAGCGGGAGTTACAATGAGCAGTTCTTC.

The J gene is TRBJ2-1, the V gene TRBV11-2, with unresolved D. CDR3 length: 11 residues. The germline V gene has CDR1 SGHAT and CDR2 FQNNGV. Trimming stripped 5 bases from V and 8 bases from J, with 7 bases between. The CDR3 DNA reads TGTGCCAGCAGCCCTCAGTATGAGCAGTTCTTC. It codes for CASSPQYEQFF.

The chain couples TRBV4-1 to TRBJ2-7, with D maybe TRBD2 (7 bases). The germline V and J ends were trimmed by 1 base and 6 bases, with 16 bases remaining between them. The germline CDR1 and CDR2 sequences are MGHRA and YSYEKL. The CDR3 covers 15 residues. The CDR3 DNA reads as TGCGCCAGCAGCCAAGTGGGGGGGCGAAAAGGCGAGCAGTACTTC. Its translation is CASSQVGGRKGEQYF.

The rearrangement links TRBV20-1 to TRBJ2-1, with a possible D match to TRBD2 (6 bases). The germline CDR1 and CDR2 sequences are DFQATT and SNEGSKA (reference sequence). This CDR3 is built from 13 residues. With 6 bases removed from V and 4 bases from J, the gap between germline ends came to 13 bases. CDR3: CSARMAGYNEQFF. Written as DNA, the CDR3 is TGCAGTGCCAGGATGGCGGGGTACAATGAGCAGTTCTTC.